This paragraph covers one T cell receptor beta chain sequence. Its antigen is still unknown. Per-base quality was not reported, and no clone a single base away is much larger than it. All donors were healthy Caucasians. Three pairs of female monozygotic twins, all aged roughly 18 to 29 years, made up the twin cohort. The RNA used for TCR libraries was isolated from peripheral blood mononuclear cells. The method was 5' RACE. Data came from an Illumina HiSeq 2000. A universal primer binding site was introduced by template switching, and a unique molecular identifier was present in the final cDNA, enabling accurate counting of TCR cDNA molecules. Specific primers in the conserved constant-segment region were used to synthesize first-strand cDNA for TCR alpha and beta chains. Each cDNA library was double barcoded, with a SMART-Mk sample barcode plus Illumina barcodes, to control for contamination. TruSeq adapter sequences, together with Illumina sample barcodes, were added in two successive PCR steps. The TCR alpha and beta cDNA libraries were sequenced on the Illumina HiSeq platform using custom primers. In the source study's methods: MiGEC was used to process raw reads and extract unique molecular identifiers, and MiXCR was used to find CDR3 positions. For each individual, recombination models were inferred using an EM algorithm with the repgenHMM and IGoR tools. The analysis of shared clonotypes was done with the tcR package in R, with sharing normalized by the product of cloneset sizes. Out-of-frame nonproductive sequences were analyzed to study raw recombination free of thymic and clonal selection effects. The public reads were reprocessed in TCRdb via fastp at Q25 and MiXCR, keeping in-frame beta chains. Entries are consolidated by CDR3 protein sequence, retaining the most common genes and DNA. V and J calls and clone size were set by TCRdb, not the authors. The sample has hundreds of thousands of distinct CDR3 sequences on record, 8.6% of them singletons. Roughly 0.9% of the sample is taken by the ten largest.

The data were taken from a study of identical twins (dated by TCRdb to about 2016). Some background on the complete study: To test whether fetal clonotypes persist, this study deep-sequenced TCR alpha and beta repertoires from monozygotic twins, from unrelated adults of various ages, and from cord blood. Replicate twin experiments were performed at different times using different library preparation protocols to rule out contamination.

Broader findings and caveats from the paper: The excess sharing between twins in beta out-of-frame sequences was weaker because fewer shared sequences reduced the signal-to-noise ratio. Invariant T cells such as MAIT and iNKT could partly confound zero-insertion analyses, although diverse VJ usage argued against such confounding for most clonotypes. Because the same donors could not be followed over many years, the conclusions depended on cross-sectional statistical analysis. Abundant cord blood beta clonotypes had fewer insertions, young adult naive repertoires showed a similar but weaker trend, and memory repertoires showed no such trend. In monozygotic twins, recombination models systematically underestimated out-of-frame TCR alpha sharing, but the models matched the sharing seen between unrelated individuals. Out-of-frame TCR alpha sequences shared between twins showed an excess of low generation-probability sequences compared with coincidental sharing between unrelated individuals.

Trimming at the junction amounts to 4 bases on V and 0 bases on J, and the germline ends lie 9 bases apart. The CDR3 goes from the cysteine to the phenylalanine over 15 residues. Of the read, only the CDR3 DNA is kept; its 45 bases are in frame from base 1. These data also featured in a second study, about yellow fever vaccine responses in identical twins. Looking at the second paper: According to the authors, the vaccine-induced T cell response in identical twins seemed to be partly convergent and partly specific to each individual. In identical twins, the study followed T cell clones that responded to the vaccine with precision.

Sequencing was done on a sample of PBMCs. Recombination linked TRBV12-3 or TRBV12-4 to TRBJ2-2, with the D gene uncertain. The TCR originated in a woman younger than 30 in good health. The DNA is TGTGCCAGCAGTTACCAGGCTCCGAACACCGGGGAGCTGTTTTTT. It codes for CASSYQAPNTGELFF.